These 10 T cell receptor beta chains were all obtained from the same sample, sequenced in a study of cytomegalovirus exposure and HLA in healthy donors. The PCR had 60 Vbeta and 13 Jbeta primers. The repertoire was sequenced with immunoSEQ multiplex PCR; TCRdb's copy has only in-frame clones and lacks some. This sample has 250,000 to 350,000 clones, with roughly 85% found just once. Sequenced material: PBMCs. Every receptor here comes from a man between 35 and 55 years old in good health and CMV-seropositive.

The DNA of the CDR3 is TGTGCCAGCAATCAGGGGTTAGGCAATCAGCCCCAGCATTTT. It is translated as CASNQGLGNQPQHF. The rearrangement links TRBV28 to TRBJ1-5; a weak D match, TRBD1 (6 bases). Germline V gives CDR1 MDHEN, CDR2 SYDVKM. The ends were cut back, 7 bases at V and 2 bases at J, with 12 bases in the middle. The CDR3 totals 14 residues. Looking up the rest from reference TRBV28 and TRBJ1-5 gives the full variable domain: DVKVTQSSRYLVKRTGEKVFLECVQDMDHENMFWYRQDPGLGLRLIYFSYDVKMKEKGDIPEGYSVSREKKERFSLILESASTNQTSMYLCASNQGLGNQPQHFGDGTRLSIL.

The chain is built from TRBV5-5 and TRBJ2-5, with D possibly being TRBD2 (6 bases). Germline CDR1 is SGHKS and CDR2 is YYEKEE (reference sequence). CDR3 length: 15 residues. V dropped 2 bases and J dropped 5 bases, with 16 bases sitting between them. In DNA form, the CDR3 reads TGTGCCAGCAGCTTCTGGGACGGGAGAGACGAGACCCAGTACTTC. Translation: CASSFWDGRDETQYF.

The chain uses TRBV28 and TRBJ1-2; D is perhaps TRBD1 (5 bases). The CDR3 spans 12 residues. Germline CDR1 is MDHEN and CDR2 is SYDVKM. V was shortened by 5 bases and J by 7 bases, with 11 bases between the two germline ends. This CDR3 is CASSVGHSGYTF. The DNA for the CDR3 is TGTGCCAGCAGTGTCGGACACTCTGGCTACACCTTC.

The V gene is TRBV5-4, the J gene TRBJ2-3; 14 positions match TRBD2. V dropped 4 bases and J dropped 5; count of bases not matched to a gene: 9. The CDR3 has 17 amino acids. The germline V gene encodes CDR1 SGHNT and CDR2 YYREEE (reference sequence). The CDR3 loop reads CASSPGLAGEKGDTQYF. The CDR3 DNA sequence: TGTGCCAGCAGCCCGGGACTAGCGGGAGAAAAGGGAGATACGCAGTATTTT.

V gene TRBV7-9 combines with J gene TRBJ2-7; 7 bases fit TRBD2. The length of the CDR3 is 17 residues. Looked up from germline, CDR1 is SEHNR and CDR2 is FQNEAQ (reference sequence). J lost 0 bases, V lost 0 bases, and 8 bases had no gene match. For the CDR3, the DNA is TGTGCCAGCAGCTTAGCGGGATCGCTAGCGGCCTCCTACGAGCAGTACTTC. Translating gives CASSLAGSLAASYEQYF.

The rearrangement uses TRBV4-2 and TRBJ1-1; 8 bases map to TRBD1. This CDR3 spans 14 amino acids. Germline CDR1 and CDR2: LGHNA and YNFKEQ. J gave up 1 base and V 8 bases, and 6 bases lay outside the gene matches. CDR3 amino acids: CASRYRGGNTEAFF. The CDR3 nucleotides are TGTGCCAGCCGATACAGGGGGGGGAACACTGAAGCTTTCTTT.

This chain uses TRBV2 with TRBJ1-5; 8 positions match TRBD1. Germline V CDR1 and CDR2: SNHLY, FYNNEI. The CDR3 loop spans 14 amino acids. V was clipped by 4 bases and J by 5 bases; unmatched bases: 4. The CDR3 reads CASSGTGLYQPQHF. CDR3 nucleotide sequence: TGTGCCAGCAGTGGGACAGGGCTGTATCAGCCCCAGCATTTT.

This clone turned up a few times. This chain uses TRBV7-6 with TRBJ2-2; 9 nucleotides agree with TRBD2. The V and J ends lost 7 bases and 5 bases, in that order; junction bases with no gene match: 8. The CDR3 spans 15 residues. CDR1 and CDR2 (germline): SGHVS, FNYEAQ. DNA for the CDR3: TGTGCCAGCACCCTTAGCGGGAGCGTTACCGGGGAGCTGTTTTTT. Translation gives CASTLSGSVTGELFF.

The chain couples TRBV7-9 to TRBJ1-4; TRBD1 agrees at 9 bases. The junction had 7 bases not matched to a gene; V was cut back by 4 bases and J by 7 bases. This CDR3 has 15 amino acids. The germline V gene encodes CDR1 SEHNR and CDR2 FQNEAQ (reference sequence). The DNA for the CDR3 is TGTGCCAGCAGCTCATCGGGACAGGGCACTGAAAAACTGTTTTTT. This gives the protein CASSSSGQGTEKLFF. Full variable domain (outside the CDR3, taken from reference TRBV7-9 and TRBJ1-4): DTGVSQNPRHKITKRGQNVTFRCDPISEHNRLYWYRQTLGQGPEFLTYFQNEAQLEKSRLLSDRFSAERPKGSFSTLEIQRTEQGDSAMYLCASSSSGQGTEKLFFGSGTQLSVL.

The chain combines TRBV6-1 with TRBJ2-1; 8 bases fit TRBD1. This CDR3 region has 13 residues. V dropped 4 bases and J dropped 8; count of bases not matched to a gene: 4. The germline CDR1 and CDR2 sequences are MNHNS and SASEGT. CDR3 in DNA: TGTGCCAGCAGTGTTTGGACAGGGTATGAGCAGTTCTTC. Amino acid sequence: CASSVWTGYEQFF.